A selection of T cell receptor beta chains follows, all from one sample in a study of regulatory T cells in long-lasting Graves disease. Via MiXCR, TCRdb re-called the multiplex PCR reads, giving one row per CDR3 protein. The sample holds about 460,000 distinct CDR3 sequences, around 13% seen once. The same data also contributed to another study, on T cells in Graves' hyperthyroidism and ophthalmopathy.

The sequences come from peripheral blood mononuclear cells (PBMCs), collected at new diagnosis, from a patient treated with antithyroid drugs. The receptors were sampled from a woman between 50 and 59 years old with Graves disease. The CDR3 runs from the conserved cysteine through the conserved F or W.

v_gene	j_gene	CDR3aa
TRBV24-1	TRBJ2-3	CATGSRVGNTDTQYF
TRBV5-5	TRBJ2-2	CASLELGLAGGPVPGELFF
TRBV14	TRBJ1-1	CASSHLGTRTEAFF
TRBV28	TRBJ2-3	CAALAGTTDTQYF
TRBV10-3	TRBJ1-4	CAISEDRGREKLFF
TRBV12-3/TRBV12-4	TRBJ1-1	CASRRELNTEAFF
TRBV6-2/TRBV6-3	TRBJ2-1	CARRDGKTGSPGLAINNEQFF
TRBV12-3/TRBV12-4	TRBJ1-1	CASSLDLSTEAFF
TRBV5-4	TRBJ2-7	CASSLTSGSFHEQYF
TRBV28	TRBJ2-1	CASRDTSSYNEQFF
TRBV12-3/TRBV12-4	TRBJ2-2	CASSPRTGRTGELFF
TRBV4-2	TRBJ2-7	CASSQASTSGYYEQYF
TRBV6-5	TRBJ1-2	CASSYLRTGGSYGYTF
TRBV18	TRBJ1-2	CASSPRRLQGGFGGYTF
TRBV12-3/TRBV12-4	TRBJ1-3	CASSFGLGNTIYF
TRBV10-3	.	CASSYPGQGAFQETQYF
TRBV6-9	TRBJ2-7	CASSYSTGTGRDYEQYF
TRBV28	TRBJ1-4	CASSAGAGKLFF
TRBV4-1	TRBJ2-7	CASSQEGLAGGPAFYEQYF
TRBV12-3/TRBV12-4	TRBJ2-5	CASSPRGGQETQYF
TRBV20-1	TRBJ2-5	CSATLAGRETQYF
TRBV7-9	TRBJ2-1	CASSLTSRPSGSFNEQFF
TRBV12-3/TRBV12-4	TRBJ2-1	CASSLRLAGVLYNEQFF
TRBV2	TRBJ2-5	CASSNRDTSTQYF
TRBV5-1	TRBJ1-2	CASSPGQIYGYTF
TRBV5-1	TRBJ1-1	CASSLAGEATEAFF
TRBV3-1	TRBJ2-5	CASSQDWGGVDGGTQYF
TRBV3-1	TRBJ2-2	CASSPGTVGNTGELFF
TRBV28	TRBJ1-5	CASIRQGNQPQHF